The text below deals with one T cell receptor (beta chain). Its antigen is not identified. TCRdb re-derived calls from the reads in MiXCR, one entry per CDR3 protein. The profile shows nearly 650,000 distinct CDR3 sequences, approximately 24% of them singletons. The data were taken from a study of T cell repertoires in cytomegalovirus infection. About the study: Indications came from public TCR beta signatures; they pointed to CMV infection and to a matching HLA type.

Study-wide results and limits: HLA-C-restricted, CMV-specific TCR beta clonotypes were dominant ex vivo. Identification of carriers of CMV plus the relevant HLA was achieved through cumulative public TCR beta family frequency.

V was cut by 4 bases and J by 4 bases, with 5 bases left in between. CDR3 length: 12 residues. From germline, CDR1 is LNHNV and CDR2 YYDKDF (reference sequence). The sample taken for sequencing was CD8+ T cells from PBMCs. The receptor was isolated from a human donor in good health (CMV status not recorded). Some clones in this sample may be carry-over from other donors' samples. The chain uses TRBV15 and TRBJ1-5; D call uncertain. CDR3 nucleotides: TGTGCCACCAGCAACGGGAATCAGCCCCAGCATTTT. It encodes CATSNGNQPQHF.